These 24 T cell receptor beta chains were all obtained from the same sample, sequenced in a study of T cell repertoires in cytomegalovirus infection. Their antigens remain unidentified. TCRdb reprocessed the reads with MiXCR, giving one entry per CDR3 protein. The sample has 90,000 to 120,000 distinct CDR3 sequences; less than 55% are singletons. The sample consisted of CD8+ T cells from cultured PBMCs, taken from culture after CMV antigen stimulation. These receptors came from a human donor in good health (CMV status not recorded). Some clones in this sample may be carry-over from other donors' samples.

This clonotype was observed many times. V gene TRBV28 combines with J gene TRBJ2-7; weak D call: TRBD2 (5 bases). Germline V gene sequence: CDR1 MDHEN, CDR2 SYDVKM. Between the trimmed V and J ends, which lost 3 bases and 6 bases, there was a span of 9 bases. CDR3 size: 12 residues. DNA of the CDR3: TGTGCCAGCAGTTTGGTCGCGGGCGAGCAGTACTTC. Translation: CASSLVAGEQYF.

This clonotype was recorded a few times. This chain uses TRBV12-3 or TRBV12-4 with TRBJ2-3; 12 bases are shared with TRBD2. The trim removed 3 bases at V and 1 base at J, leaving 5 bases unmatched. The CDR3 is 17 amino acids. The CDR3 sequence: CASSLLAGGPGTDTQYF. Written as DNA, the CDR3 is TGTGCCAGCAGTTTGCTAGCGGGGGGGCCAGGCACAGATACGCAGTATTTT.

The V gene is TRBV5-1, the J gene TRBJ1-1; D possibly corresponds to TRBD1 (6 bases). Germline V gene lookup returns CDR1 SGHRS and CDR2 YFSETQ. This CDR3 comprises 13 residues. V lost 3 bases and J lost 4, with 10 bases in between. The DNA of the CDR3 is TGCGCCAGCAGCTCCACAGGGACCACTGAAGCTTTCTTT. Protein: CASSSTGTTEAFF.

The V call is TRBV28, the J call TRBJ2-3; TRBD1 matches at 9 bases. The length of the CDR3 is 17 residues. Losses at the gene ends were 3 bases for V and 3 bases for J; bases not matched to a gene: 10. CDR1 is MDHEN and CDR2 is SYDVKM in the germline V gene. The CDR3 nucleotides are TGTGCCAGCAGTTTTTGGGACAGGGAGAAGGCGACAGATACGCAGTATTTT. Protein product: CASSFWDREKATDTQYF.

This clonotype has a count of ten or more. The V call is TRBV7-6, the J call TRBJ1-1, with D tentatively TRBD1 (5 bases). Germline assignment: CDR1 SGHVS and CDR2 FNYEAQ. The CDR3 runs to 13 residues. V dropped 3 bases and J dropped 4 bases, with 9 bases sitting between them. The CDR3 protein is CASSLQGTTEAFF. CDR3 DNA sequence: TGTGCCAGCAGCTTGCAGGGAACCACTGAAGCTTTCTTT. Full variable domain (outside the CDR3, taken from reference TRBV7-6 and TRBJ1-1): GAGVSQSPRYKVTKRGQDVALRCDPISGHVSLYWYRQALGQGPEFLTYFNYEAQQDKSGLPNDRFSAERPEGSISTLTIQRTEQRDSAMYRCASSLQGTTEAFFGQGTRLTVV.

The V call is TRBV9, the J call TRBJ2-1; 9 bases line up with TRBD1. J gave up 5 bases and V 3 bases, and 6 bases lay outside the gene matches. Looked up from germline, CDR1 is SGDLS and CDR2 is YYNGEE. CDR3 length: 15 residues. The CDR3 bases are TGTGCCAGCAGCGGCACAGGGGGCGCCGACAATGAGCAGTTCTTC. As protein: CASSGTGGADNEQFF.

The V and J genes are TRBV7-2 and TRBJ2-1; a possible D gene is TRBD2 (6 bases). CDR1 and CDR2 (germline): SGHTA, FQGNSA. V gave up 5 bases and J gave up 8 bases, with 16 bases separating them. This CDR3 is built from 14 residues. CDR3 coding DNA: TGTGCCAGCAGCCTGGGACTTCGCCTCGATGAGCAGTTCTTC. The encoded protein is CASSLGLRLDEQFF.

V is TRBV19 and J is TRBJ2-1, with a weak D call TRBD1 (5 bases). The CDR3 sequence is 14 residues long. V was shortened by 4 bases and J by 8 bases, with 15 bases between the two germline ends. Germline values: CDR1 LNHDA, CDR2 SQIVND (reference sequence). The CDR3 region is CASSRDGPTDEQFF. Here the CDR3 DNA reads TGTGCCAGTAGTAGAGATGGGCCGACAGATGAGCAGTTCTTC. Together with reference TRBV19 and TRBJ2-1, the CDR3 gives the full variable domain: DGGITQSPKYLFRKEGQNVTLSCEQNLNHDAMYWYRQDPGQGLRLIYYSQIVNDFQKGDIAEGYSVSREKKESFPLTVTSAQKNPTAFYLCASSRDGPTDEQFFGPGTRLTVL.

The table lists this clonotype with many counts. The genes are TRBV11-2 and TRBJ2-2, with 7 bases that match TRBD2. Germline loops: CDR1 SGHAT, CDR2 FQNNGV. The CDR3 length is 15 residues. With V trimmed by 6 bases and J by 6 bases, 10 bases remained unmatched. The DNA for the CDR3 is TGTGCCAGCAGTCCGGGGGGACCCTTCGCCGGGGAGCTGTTTTTT. Translating gives CASSPGGPFAGELFF.

This clonotype was picked up a small number of times. The chain carries TRBV27 and TRBJ1-5; no firm D call. This CDR3 comprises 14 residues. The germline V and J ends were trimmed by 5 bases and 5 bases, with 13 bases remaining between them. The germline CDR1 and CDR2 sequences are MNHEY and SMNVEV (reference sequence). The CDR3 reads CASSPGPGYQPQHF. The CDR3, as DNA: TGTGCCAGCAGTCCTGGCCCTGGGTATCAGCCCCAGCATTTT.

The table lists this clonotype with a few counts. The chain uses TRBV6-5 and TRBJ2-7; no firm D call. Germline CDR1 and CDR2: MNHEY and SVGAGI. V was trimmed by 0 bases and J by 0 bases, leaving 3 bases between them. The CDR3 has 13 residues. The CDR3 spells CASSYSVSYEQYF. CDR3 nucleotide sequence: TGTGCCAGCAGTTACTCTGTCTCCTACGAGCAGTACTTC.

Ten or more counts support this clonotype. The V gene is TRBV11-2, the J gene TRBJ1-1; a weak D match, TRBD1 (5 bases). The germline V gene encodes CDR1 SGHAT and CDR2 FQNNGV. The V and J ends lost 1 base and 6 bases respectively, with 12 bases between them. CDR3 length: 14 residues. The CDR3 coding sequence is TGTGCCAGCAGCTTAGCTGGGCAGGGCGCTGAAGCTTTCTTT. Translated: CASSLAGQGAEAFF.

The chain has TRBV29-1 and TRBJ1-1; D gene uncertain. Germline V gives CDR1 SQVTM, CDR2 ANQGSEA. This CDR3 region has 13 residues. V lost 6 bases and J 1 base, leaving 12 bases between the germline ends. The CDR3 loop reads CSVEDFGNTEAFF. In nucleotides, the CDR3 is TGCAGCGTGGAGGACTTTGGGAACACTGAAGCTTTCTTT.

The table lists this clonotype with a few counts. This chain uses TRBV12-3 or TRBV12-4 with TRBJ1-3; D remains ambiguous. The CDR3 loop spans 15 amino acids. V was clipped by 4 bases and J by 2 bases, with 12 bases between them. This CDR3 is CASSSLREPGNTIYF. The CDR3 DNA reads TGTGCCAGCAGTTCACTTCGGGAGCCTGGAAACACCATATATTTT.

The chain has TRBV10-3 and TRBJ2-7; D might be TRBD1 (6 bases). Germline lookup yields CDR1 ENHRY and CDR2 SYGVKD. V was clipped by 3 bases and J by 2 bases, with 8 bases between them. The CDR3 length is 13 residues. The CDR3 region is CAISEGQTYEQYF. The CDR3 DNA reads as TGTGCCATCAGTGAAGGACAGACCTACGAGCAGTACTTC.

This clonotype is medium-sized (0.01 to 0.1%). This rearrangement joins TRBV7-9 to TRBJ2-7; 7 bases are shared with TRBD1. The CDR3 length is 15 residues. CDR1 is SEHNR and CDR2 is FQNEAQ in the germline V gene (reference sequence). After removal of 4 bases from V and 3 bases from J, the junction contained 9 bases not matched to a gene. The CDR3 DNA sequence: TGTGCCAGCAGCTACCCTTGGGACAGCTTCTACGAGCAGTACTTC. Protein sequence: CASSYPWDSFYEQYF.

This clonotype was counted once. This chain links TRBV4-1 with TRBJ2-5, with a possible D match to TRBD2 (5 bases). The CDR3 sequence is 13 residues long. V gave up 3 bases and J gave up 5 bases, with 10 bases separating them. Germline V gene sequence: CDR1 MGHRA, CDR2 YSYEKL. The CDR3 sequence is CASSHVGDETQYF. The CDR3 region has the DNA TGCGCCAGCAGCCATGTCGGGGATGAGACCCAGTACTTC.

Comments on this clonotype: Germline and junction disagree at one end, which may indicate a read error. This sequence joins TRBV5-3 and TRBJ1-5; D unresolved. TRBV5-3 is marked as an open reading frame, function uncertain. CDR3 length: 14 residues. Here the CDR3 reads CASSLWAGSQPQHF. The CDR3 bases are TGTGCCAGCAGCTTGTGGGCAGGCAGTCAGCCCCAGCATTTT.

V is TRBV29-1 and J is TRBJ2-1, with a tentative D call TRBD1 (7 bases). From germline, CDR1 is SQVTM and CDR2 ANQGSEA. This CDR3 has 13 amino acids. V was pared by 3 bases and J by 8 bases, with 14 bases between. For the CDR3, the DNA is TGCAGCGTTGAGGGAGACAGGGACTATGAGCAGTTCTTC. Residues: CSVEGDRDYEQFF.

The chain uses TRBV12-3 or TRBV12-4 and TRBJ2-7; 7 bases map to TRBD1. Unmatched junction bases numbered 11, after V lost 6 bases and J lost 3 bases. This CDR3 has 15 residues. CDR3 loop: CASSLTGPGGYEQYF. DNA for the CDR3: TGTGCCAGCAGCTTGACTGGGCCAGGGGGCTACGAGCAGTACTTC.

This clonotype appeared a few times. The genes are TRBV7-6 and TRBJ2-7; the D is unclear. Germline CDR1 is SGHVS and CDR2 is FNYEAQ. This CDR3 spans 13 amino acids. Trimming left V 7 bases short and J 2 bases short, with 12 bases between. CDR3 DNA: TGTGCCAGCACCACTGCCCCCCCCTACGAGCAGTACTTC. Its translation is CASTTAPPYEQYF. Filled out from reference TRBV7-6 and TRBJ2-7, the complete variable domain reads GAGVSQSPRYKVTKRGQDVALRCDPISGHVSLYWYRQALGQGPEFLTYFNYEAQQDKSGLPNDRFSAERPEGSISTLTIQRTEQRDSAMYRCASTTAPPYEQYFGPGTRLTVT.

The V gene is TRBV19, the J gene TRBJ2-7; possibly TRBD1 or TRBD2 for D (5 bases each). Trimming stripped 4 bases from V and 1 base from J, with 14 bases between. This CDR3 is 15 amino acids long. Germline V gene lookup returns CDR1 LNHDA and CDR2 SQIVND (reference sequence). Here the CDR3 reads CASSTAGTSSYEQYF. In DNA, the CDR3 is TGTGCCAGTAGTACAGCCGGGACCAGTTCCTACGAGCAGTACTTC.

At least ten counts were recorded for this clonotype. The V and J genes are TRBV20-1 and TRBJ2-1; TRBD2 matches at 13 bases. CDR3 size: 15 residues. After removal of 3 bases from V and 9 bases from J, the junction contained 8 bases not matched to a gene. The V gene's germline CDR1 is DFQATT and CDR2 SNEGSKA (reference sequence). CDR3 residues: CSASDGLAGELEQFF. The DNA for the CDR3 is TGCAGTGCTAGTGACGGACTAGCGGGGGAACTTGAGCAGTTCTTC.

The chain employs TRBV24-1 and TRBJ2-5, with D uncertain. The germline V and J ends were trimmed by 0 bases and 7 bases, with 5 bases remaining between them. CDR1 and CDR2 (germline): KGHDR, SFDVKD. This CDR3 comprises 12 residues. Here the CDR3 reads CATSDLRGTQYF. The CDR3 nucleotides are TGTGCCACCAGTGATTTGCGAGGGACCCAGTACTTC.